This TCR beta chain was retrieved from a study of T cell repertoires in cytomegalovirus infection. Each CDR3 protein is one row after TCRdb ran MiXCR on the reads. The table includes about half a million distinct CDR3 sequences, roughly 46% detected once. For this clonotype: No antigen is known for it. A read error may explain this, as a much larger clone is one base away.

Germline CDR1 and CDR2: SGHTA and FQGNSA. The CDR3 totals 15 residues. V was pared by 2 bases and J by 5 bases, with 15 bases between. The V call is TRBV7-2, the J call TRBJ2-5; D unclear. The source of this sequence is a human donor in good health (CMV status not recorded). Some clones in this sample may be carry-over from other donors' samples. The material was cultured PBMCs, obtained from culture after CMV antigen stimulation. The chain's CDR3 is CASSLRHGDGETQYF. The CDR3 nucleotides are TGTGCCAGCAGCTTACGGCACGGCGACGGGGAGACCCAGTACTTC.